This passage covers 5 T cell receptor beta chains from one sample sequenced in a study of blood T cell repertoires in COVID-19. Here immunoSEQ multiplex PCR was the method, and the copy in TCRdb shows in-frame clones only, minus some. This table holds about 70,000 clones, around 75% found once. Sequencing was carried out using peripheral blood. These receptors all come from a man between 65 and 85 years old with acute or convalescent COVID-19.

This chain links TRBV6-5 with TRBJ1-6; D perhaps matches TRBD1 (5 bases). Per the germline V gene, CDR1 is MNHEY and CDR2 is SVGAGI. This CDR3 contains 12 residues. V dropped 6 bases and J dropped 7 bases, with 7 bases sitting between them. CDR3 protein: CASRRQNSPLHF. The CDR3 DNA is TGTGCCAGCAGAAGACAGAATTCACCCCTCCACTTT.

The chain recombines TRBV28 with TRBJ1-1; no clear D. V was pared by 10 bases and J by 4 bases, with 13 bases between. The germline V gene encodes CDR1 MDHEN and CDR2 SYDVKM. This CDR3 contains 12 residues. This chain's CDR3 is CAIGEPGTEAFF. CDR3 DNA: TGTGCCATCGGGGAGCCCGGCACTGAAGCTTTCTTT. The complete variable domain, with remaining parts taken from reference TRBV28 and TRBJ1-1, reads DVKVTQSSRYLVKRTGEKVFLECVQDMDHENMFWYRQDPGLGLRLIYFSYDVKMKEKGDIPEGYSVSREKKERFSLILESASTNQTSMYLCAIGEPGTEAFFGQGTRLTVV.

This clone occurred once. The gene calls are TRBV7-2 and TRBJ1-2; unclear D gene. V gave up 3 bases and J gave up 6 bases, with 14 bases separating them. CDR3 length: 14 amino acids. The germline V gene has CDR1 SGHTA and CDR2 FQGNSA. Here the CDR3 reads CASSFPTDFHGYTF. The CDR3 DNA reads TGTGCCAGCAGCTTCCCTACGGACTTTCATGGCTACACCTTC.

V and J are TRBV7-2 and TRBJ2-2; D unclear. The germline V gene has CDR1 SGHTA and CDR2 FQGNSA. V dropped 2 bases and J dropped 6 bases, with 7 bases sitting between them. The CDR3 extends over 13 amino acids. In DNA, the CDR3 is TGTGCCAGCAGCTTAAATCGGGCCGGGGAGCTGTTTTTT. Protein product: CASSLNRAGELFF.

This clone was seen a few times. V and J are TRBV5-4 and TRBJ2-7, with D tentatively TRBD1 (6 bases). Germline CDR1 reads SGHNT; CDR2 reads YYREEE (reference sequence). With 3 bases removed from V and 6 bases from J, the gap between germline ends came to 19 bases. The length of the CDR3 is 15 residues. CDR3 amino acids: CASSSGTIPPGEQYF. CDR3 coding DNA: TGTGCCAGCAGCTCCGGGACAATACCCCCTGGCGAGCAGTACTTC. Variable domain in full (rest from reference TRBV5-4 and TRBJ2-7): ETGVTQSPTHLIKTRGQQVTLRCSSQSGHNTVSWYQQALGQGPQFIFQYYREEENGRGNFPPRFSGLQFPNYSSELNVNALELDDSALYLCASSSGTIPPGEQYFGPGTRLTVT.